The rows below give T cell receptor beta chains drawn from one sample of a study of cytomegalovirus exposure and HLA in healthy donors. Produced via immunoSEQ multiplex PCR; TCRdb's table is partial and in-frame only. The data contain 170,000 or so clones, less than 80% of them singletons. Sequencing used PBMCs. These receptors came from a middle-aged woman in good health and CMV-seronegative. CDR3s include the opening cysteine and the closing phenylalanine or tryptophan. The D gene is left open where the match is weak. Where a row states a size, it is once, few, many or the class of an expanded clone; other rows omit it.

j_gene: TRBJ2-3; abundance: NA; d_gene: TRBD2; v_gene: TRBV30; CDR3aa: CALNSGASTDTQYF; CDR3nt: TGTGCCCTAAATAGCGGGGCTAGCACAGATACGCAGTATTTT
j_gene: TRBJ2-2; abundance: NA; d_gene: NA; v_gene: TRBV7-8; CDR3aa: CASSFFSGTGELFF; CDR3nt: TGTGCCAGCAGCTTTTTTTCGGGCACCGGGGAGCTGTTTTTT
j_gene: TRBJ2-2; abundance: NA; d_gene: TRBD2; v_gene: TRBV5-1; CDR3aa: CASSWEGLTGELFF; CDR3nt: TGCGCCAGCAGCTGGGAGGGGCTCACCGGGGAGCTGTTTTTT
j_gene: TRBJ2-7; abundance: NA; d_gene: NA; v_gene: TRBV19; CDR3aa: CASSIAGLLEQYF; CDR3nt: TGTGCCAGTAGTATCGCAGGGCTGCTCGAGCAGTACTTC
j_gene: TRBJ2-1; abundance: NA; d_gene: TRBD2; v_gene: TRBV7-6; CDR3aa: CASSSLTLAGVLNEQFF; CDR3nt: TGTGCCAGCAGCTCCTTGACTCTAGCGGGGGTCCTCAATGAGCAGTTCTTC
j_gene: TRBJ2-7; abundance: NA; d_gene: TRBD1; v_gene: TRBV5-6; CDR3aa: CASSSGQGIDYEQYF; CDR3nt: TGTGCCAGCAGCTCGGGACAGGGGATCGACTACGAGCAGTACTTC
j_gene: TRBJ2-7; abundance: NA; d_gene: NA; v_gene: TRBV14; CDR3aa: CASAGYEQYF; CDR3nt: TGTGCCAGCGCCGGGTACGAGCAGTACTTC
j_gene: TRBJ1-5; abundance: NA; d_gene: NA; v_gene: TRBV6-1; CDR3aa: CASSEALPGGQPQHF; CDR3nt: TGTGCCAGCAGTGAAGCGCTTCCGGGAGGCCAGCCCCAGCATTTT
j_gene: TRBJ2-7; abundance: NA; d_gene: NA; v_gene: TRBV4-2; CDR3aa: CASSPGGGGYEQYF; CDR3nt: TGTGCCAGCAGCCCGGGAGGGGGCGGGTACGAGCAGTACTTC
j_gene: TRBJ1-1; abundance: NA; d_gene: TRBD1; v_gene: TRBV14; CDR3aa: CASSQVLDRTGWNTEAFF; CDR3nt: TGTGCCAGCAGCCAAGTCCTAGATAGGACAGGGTGGAACACTGAAGCTTTCTTT
j_gene: TRBJ2-5; abundance: once; d_gene: NA; v_gene: TRBV25-1; CDR3aa: CASSVPTAWTQYF; CDR3nt: TGTGCCAGCAGTGTTCCTACTGCATGGACCCAGTACTTC
j_gene: TRBJ1-5; abundance: NA; d_gene: NA; v_gene: TRBV15; CDR3aa: CATSARTGGNQPQHF; CDR3nt: TGTGCCACCAGCGCCCGAACCGGGGGTAATCAGCCCCAGCATTTT
j_gene: TRBJ1-5; abundance: few; d_gene: NA; v_gene: TRBV10-2; CDR3aa: CASSTDSTNQPQHF; CDR3nt: TGCGCCAGCAGCACGGACAGTACGAATCAGCCCCAGCATTTT
j_gene: TRBJ1-4; abundance: NA; d_gene: NA; v_gene: TRBV5-6; CDR3aa: CASSLGAVGAKLFF; CDR3nt: TGTGCCAGCAGCTTGGGTGCAGTGGGGGCGAAACTGTTTTTT
j_gene: TRBJ1-5; abundance: few; d_gene: NA; v_gene: TRBV6-1; CDR3aa: CAINKGGPGNQPQHF; CDR3nt: TGTGCCATCAACAAGGGGGGGCCTGGCAATCAGCCCCAGCATTTT
j_gene: TRBJ1-1; abundance: once; d_gene: TRBD1; v_gene: TRBV6-1; CDR3aa: CASKMTGSSTEAFF; CDR3nt: TGTGCCAGCAAGATGACAGGGAGTTCCACTGAAGCTTTCTTT
j_gene: TRBJ2-7; abundance: NA; d_gene: TRBD2; v_gene: TRBV5-4; CDR3aa: CASSLGHGTSGTEQYF; CDR3nt: TGTGCCAGCAGCTTGGGTCACGGGACTAGCGGGACCGAGCAGTACTTC
j_gene: TRBJ2-5; abundance: NA; d_gene: TRBD1; v_gene: TRBV5-4; CDR3aa: CASSSGQGVINQETQYF; CDR3nt: TGTGCCAGCAGCTCGGGACAGGGGGTTATAAACCAAGAGACCCAGTACTTC
j_gene: TRBJ2-5; abundance: once; d_gene: NA; v_gene: TRBV10-3; CDR3aa: CAISDPSWTEGETQYF; CDR3nt: TGTGCCATCAGTGACCCTTCCTGGACGGAGGGAGAGACCCAGTACTTC
j_gene: TRBJ1-4; abundance: NA; d_gene: TRBD1; v_gene: TRBV10-3; CDR3aa: CAIGQDIREKLFF; CDR3nt: TGTGCCATCGGACAGGACATACGGGAAAAACTGTTTTTT
j_gene: TRBJ2-1; abundance: NA; d_gene: TRBD2; v_gene: TRBV5-4; CDR3aa: CASSFGFGGAYNEQFF; CDR3nt: TGTGCCAGCAGCTTCGGCTTCGGGGGGGCCTACAATGAGCAGTTCTTC
j_gene: TRBJ1-1; abundance: NA; d_gene: NA; v_gene: TRBV19; CDR3aa: CASSIVGGGNTEAFF; CDR3nt: TGTGCCAGTAGTATCGTTGGGGGGGGGAACACTGAAGCTTTCTTT
j_gene: TRBJ2-3; abundance: NA; d_gene: NA; v_gene: TRBV6-5; CDR3aa: CASSGEGRGDTQYF; CDR3nt: TGTGCCAGCAGTGGGGAAGGGAGGGGGGATACGCAGTATTTT
j_gene: TRBJ2-1; abundance: NA; d_gene: TRBD1; v_gene: TRBV5-4; CDR3aa: CASSLEVTGGHEQFF; CDR3nt: TGTGCCAGCAGCTTGGAGGTGACAGGGGGTCATGAGCAGTTCTTC
j_gene: TRBJ1-2; abundance: few; d_gene: NA; v_gene: TRBV4-1; CDR3aa: CASSQDRRGGGGYTF; CDR3nt: TGCGCCAGCAGCCAAGATCGAAGAGGAGGAGGGGGCTACACCTTC
j_gene: TRBJ1-2; abundance: NA; d_gene: NA; v_gene: TRBV15; CDR3aa: CATSRDVVPGQPGYTF; CDR3nt: TGTGCCACCAGCAGAGACGTGGTTCCGGGACAACCGGGTTACACCTTC
j_gene: TRBJ1-3; abundance: NA; d_gene: NA; v_gene: TRBV7-2; CDR3aa: CASSSSSGNTIYF; CDR3nt: TGTGCCAGCAGCTCGAGCTCTGGAAACACCATATATTTT
j_gene: TRBJ1-1; abundance: few; d_gene: TRBD1; v_gene: TRBV5-1; CDR3aa: CASSPQQGGTEAFF; CDR3nt: TGCGCCAGCAGTCCGCAACAGGGGGGCACTGAAGCTTTCTTT
j_gene: TRBJ1-4; abundance: few; d_gene: TRBD1; v_gene: TRBV4-2; CDR3aa: CASSQDGGQGREKLFF; CDR3nt: TGTGCCAGCAGCCAAGATGGCGGACAGGGGCGAGAAAAACTGTTTTTT
j_gene: TRBJ1-2; abundance: NA; d_gene: TRBD1; v_gene: TRBV5-6; CDR3aa: CASSRGQGASYTF; CDR3nt: TGTGCCAGCAGCCGCGGACAGGGGGCAAGCTACACCTTC
j_gene: TRBJ2-3; abundance: NA; d_gene: NA; v_gene: TRBV7-3; CDR3aa: CASSSEGYTDTQYF; CDR3nt: TGTGCCAGCAGCTCGGAGGGCTACACAGATACGCAGTATTTT
j_gene: TRBJ2-5; abundance: NA; d_gene: NA; v_gene: TRBV4-1; CDR3aa: CASSQEAGQETQYF; CDR3nt: TGCGCCAGCAGCCAAGAAGCAGGACAAGAGACCCAGTACTTC
j_gene: TRBJ1-2; abundance: few; d_gene: NA; v_gene: TRBV6-5; CDR3aa: CASSYSDSTGYTF; CDR3nt: TGTGCCAGCAGTTACTCTGATAGCACTGGCTACACCTTC
j_gene: TRBJ2-3; abundance: few; d_gene: TRBD1; v_gene: TRBV6-6; CDR3aa: CASSGTARQYF; CDR3nt: TGTGCCAGCAGTGGGACAGCCCGGCAGTATTTT
j_gene: TRBJ1-6; abundance: NA; d_gene: NA; v_gene: TRBV13; CDR3aa: CASSLGHGRMADRHPGHSLLHF; CDR3nt: TGTGCCAGCAGCTTAGGCCACGGGAGAATGGCCGATCGGCACCCAGGGCACTCACTCCTCCACTTT
j_gene: TRBJ2-1; abundance: NA; d_gene: TRBD1; v_gene: TRBV7-9; CDR3aa: CASRRGTGKNEQFF; CDR3nt: TGTGCCAGCAGGCGAGGGACAGGGAAAAATGAGCAGTTCTTC
j_gene: TRBJ2-2; abundance: NA; d_gene: NA; v_gene: TRBV4-2; CDR3aa: CASSPALETGELFF; CDR3nt: TGTGCCAGCAGCCCCGCTCTAGAAACCGGGGAGCTGTTTTTT
j_gene: TRBJ2-5; abundance: NA; d_gene: TRBD2; v_gene: TRBV9; CDR3aa: CASSVDLAGGVQETQYF; CDR3nt: TGTGCCAGCAGCGTAGATCTAGCGGGGGGGGTCCAAGAGACCCAGTACTTC
j_gene: TRBJ1-1; abundance: NA; d_gene: NA; v_gene: TRBV7-9; CDR3aa: CASNRGRNTEAFF; CDR3nt: TGTGCCAGCAACCGAGGCCGAAATACTGAAGCTTTCTTT
j_gene: TRBJ2-1; abundance: NA; d_gene: TRBD2; v_gene: TRBV9; CDR3aa: CASSPRLAEYNEQFF; CDR3nt: TGTGCCAGCAGCCCTCGACTAGCGGAATACAATGAGCAGTTCTTC
j_gene: TRBJ1-2; abundance: NA; d_gene: NA; v_gene: TRBV30; CDR3aa: CAWSVSFGYTF; CDR3nt: TGTGCCTGGAGTGTGAGTTTTGGCTACACCTTC
j_gene: TRBJ1-5; abundance: NA; d_gene: NA; v_gene: TRBV6-6; CDR3aa: CASSLTGQSNQPQHF; CDR3nt: TGTGCCAGCAGCCTCACAGGGCAAAGCAATCAGCCCCAGCATTTT
j_gene: TRBJ1-1; abundance: NA; d_gene: TRBD1; v_gene: TRBV4-1; CDR3aa: CASSLGQGGEAFF; CDR3nt: TGCGCCAGCAGCCTGGGACAGGGGGGTGAAGCTTTCTTT
j_gene: TRBJ2-7; abundance: NA; d_gene: TRBD1; v_gene: TRBV5-1; CDR3aa: CASSSGTVVDEQYF; CDR3nt: TGCGCCAGCAGCTCGGGGACAGTCGTCGACGAGCAGTACTTC
j_gene: TRBJ1-3; abundance: NA; d_gene: TRBD1; v_gene: TRBV13; CDR3aa: CASSRKGQTSGNTIYF; CDR3nt: TGTGCCAGCTCTCGAAAGGGACAGACCTCTGGAAACACCATATATTTT
j_gene: TRBJ2-4; abundance: NA; d_gene: TRBD2; v_gene: TRBV27; CDR3aa: CASSLAGGPGLGKNIQYF; CDR3nt: TGTGCCAGCAGTCTAGCGGGAGGGCCTGGGCTGGGCAAAAACATTCAGTACTTC
j_gene: TRBJ2-1; abundance: NA; d_gene: TRBD2; v_gene: TRBV6-4; CDR3aa: CASSDSVAGNNEQFF; CDR3nt: TGTGCCAGCAGTGACTCGGTAGCGGGGAACAATGAGCAGTTCTTC
j_gene: TRBJ2-5; abundance: NA; d_gene: TRBD2; v_gene: TRBV5-1; CDR3aa: CASSLVGGGLQETQYF; CDR3nt: TGCGCCAGCAGCTTGGTTGGGGGGGGACTTCAAGAGACCCAGTACTTC
j_gene: TRBJ1-2; abundance: NA; d_gene: TRBD1; v_gene: TRBV19; CDR3aa: CASSISSGGHYGYTF; CDR3nt: TGTGCCAGTAGTATCTCCTCAGGGGGGCACTATGGCTACACCTTC
j_gene: TRBJ1-5; abundance: few; d_gene: NA; v_gene: TRBV6-6; CDR3aa: CASVQGSNQPQHF; CDR3nt: TGTGCCAGCGTACAGGGTAGCAATCAGCCCCAGCATTTT
j_gene: TRBJ1-1; abundance: NA; d_gene: NA; v_gene: TRBV29-1; CDR3aa: CSVVAHGGIEAFF; CDR3nt: TGCAGCGTTGTTGCTCACGGGGGGATCGAAGCTTTCTTT
j_gene: TRBJ2-3; abundance: NA; d_gene: TRBD1; v_gene: TRBV28; CDR3aa: CASSPPGTGDTQYF; CDR3nt: TGTGCCAGCAGTCCACCAGGGACAGGTGATACGCAGTATTTT
j_gene: TRBJ1-2; abundance: NA; d_gene: NA; v_gene: TRBV30; CDR3aa: CAWSVLSGGNYGYTF; CDR3nt: TGTGCCTGGAGTGTACTAAGTGGAGGGAACTATGGCTACACCTTC
j_gene: TRBJ1-4; abundance: once; d_gene: TRBD1; v_gene: TRBV6-6; CDR3aa: CASSYSPGQGGEKLFF; CDR3nt: TGTGCCAGCAGTTACTCTCCGGGACAGGGAGGTGAAAAACTGTTTTTT
j_gene: TRBJ2-3; abundance: NA; d_gene: TRBD2; v_gene: TRBV7-6; CDR3aa: CASSRTSLTQYF; CDR3nt: TGTGCCAGCAGCCGGACTAGCCTGACGCAGTATTTT
j_gene: TRBJ2-7; abundance: NA; d_gene: TRBD1; v_gene: TRBV13; CDR3aa: CASSSPGQVSYEQYF; CDR3nt: TGTGCCAGCAGCTCTCCGGGACAGGTCTCCTACGAGCAGTACTTC
j_gene: TRBJ1-2; abundance: few; d_gene: NA; v_gene: TRBV5-6; CDR3aa: CASSSPPGGLGNYGYTF; CDR3nt: TGTGCCAGCAGCTCACCGCCCGGGGGTTTAGGCAACTATGGCTACACCTTC
j_gene: TRBJ2-3; abundance: NA; d_gene: TRBD2; v_gene: TRBV29-1; CDR3aa: CSVSGRLLTDTQYF; CDR3nt: TGCAGCGTTAGCGGGAGGCTCCTCACAGATACGCAGTATTTT
j_gene: TRBJ2-7; abundance: NA; d_gene: TRBD1; v_gene: TRBV19; CDR3aa: CASSIPPESSRGHYEQYF; CDR3nt: TGTGCCAGTAGTATCCCCCCGGAGAGTTCGAGGGGGCACTACGAGCAGTACTTC
j_gene: TRBJ1-4; abundance: few; d_gene: TRBD1; v_gene: TRBV16; CDR3aa: CASSRPDRGLFF; CDR3nt: TGTGCCAGCAGCCGTCCTGACAGGGGCCTGTTTTTT